A selection of T cell receptor beta chains follows, all from one sample in a study of cytomegalovirus exposure and HLA in healthy donors. Method: immunoSEQ multiplex PCR; TCRdb's copy keeps in-frame clones and lacks some. The top ten clones hold about 2.9% of a sample with fewer than 120,000 clones, about 80% of them seen once. Input material: PBMCs. These receptors were collected from a woman in her sixties in good health and CMV-seropositive. Each CDR3 is given with its conserved first and last residue. A D gene is named only where the DNA matches it firmly. Size tells how often a clone was seen (once, few, many) or the class of an expanded clone, and some rows leave it out.

clone_size	j_call	v_call	d_call	cdr3_aa	cdr3_nt
few	TRBJ2-7	TRBV7-9	TRBD1	CASSSRTGHYEQYF	TGTGCCAGCAGCTCCCGGACAGGCCACTACGAGCAGTACTTC
few	TRBJ2-7	TRBV5-6	TRBD1	CASSLALTGYVHEQYF	TGTGCCAGCAGCTTGGCCCTGACAGGGTACGTACACGAGCAGTACTTC
NA	TRBJ2-3	TRBV5-1	TRBD2	CASSSLGRASGTDTQYF	TGCGCCAGCAGCTCGCTAGGGAGGGCGTCGGGCACAGATACGCAGTATTTT
NA	TRBJ1-1	TRBV5-1	NA	CASSLETGTEAFF	TGCGCCAGCAGCTTGGAGACAGGCACTGAAGCTTTCTTT
NA	TRBJ2-2	TRBV5-1	NA	CASSLRGYGTGELFF	TGCGCCAGCAGCTTGAGGGGCTATGGCACCGGGGAGCTGTTTTTT
NA	TRBJ1-2	TRBV19	NA	CASSMGTPSLGGYTF	TGTGCCAGTAGTATGGGCACCCCCTCGCTTGGTGGCTACACCTTC
few	TRBJ2-6	TRBV5-4	TRBD2	CASSFGGRSSGANVLTF	TGTGCCAGCAGCTTTGGCGGGAGGAGCTCTGGGGCCAACGTCCTGACTTTC
NA	TRBJ2-4	TRBV5-4	TRBD1	CASSLGGTGAGAKNIQYF	TGTGCCAGCAGCTTGGGGGGTACAGGGGCCGGGGCCAAAAACATTCAGTACTTC
once	TRBJ2-7	TRBV10-3	NA	CAISGLRIEGGQEQYF	TGTGCCATCAGTGGCTTGAGGATCGAGGGGGGGCAGGAGCAGTACTTC
NA	TRBJ1-4	TRBV7-2	NA	CASSLFRRGEKLFF	TGTGCCAGCAGCTTATTCCGTCGAGGTGAAAAACTGTTTTTT
NA	TRBJ1-1	TRBV5-1	NA	CASSWSDSLTVRNTEAFF	TGCGCCAGCAGCTGGTCGGACAGCCTTACTGTCAGGAACACTGAAGCTTTCTTT
NA	TRBJ1-1	TRBV6-4	NA	CASSAGDYTEAFF	TGTGCCAGCAGTGCGGGGGATTACACTGAAGCTTTCTTT
NA	TRBJ2-2	TRBV9	TRBD2	CASSPWTSGRSGELFF	TGTGCCAGCAGCCCGTGGACTAGCGGGAGATCCGGGGAGCTGTTTTTT
NA	TRBJ2-3	TRBV7-6	TRBD2	CASSSRTSGFVGTDTQYF	TGTGCCAGCAGCTCCCGGACTAGCGGGTTTGTCGGCACAGATACGCAGTATTTT
NA	TRBJ2-7	TRBV7-6	TRBD1	CASSSGPGQGYEQYF	TGTGCCAGCAGCTCTGGGCCGGGACAGGGCTACGAGCAGTACTTC
NA	TRBJ1-3	TRBV11-2	TRBD1	CASSLTGHGNTIYF	TGTGCCAGCAGCTTGACAGGGCATGGAAACACCATATATTTT
NA	TRBJ2-7	TRBV28	NA	CASSTILTGGSTYEQYF	TGTGCCAGCAGTACCATCTTGACAGGTGGGAGCACCTACGAGCAGTACTTC
once	TRBJ1-1	TRBV18	NA	CASSRVSGMNTEAFF	TGTGCCAGCTCACGAGTCTCAGGGATGAACACTGAAGCTTTCTTT
once	TRBJ2-7	TRBV7-9	NA	CSSSSYTSYEQYF	TGTTCCAGCAGCTCATATACTTCCTACGAGCAGTACTTC
few	TRBJ1-3	TRBV15	TRBD1	CATSGTTGNTIYF	TGTGCCACCAGCGGAACGACAGGGAACACCATATATTTT
NA	TRBJ2-7	TRBV7-9	TRBD1	CASSERTGASSYEQYF	TGTGCCAGCAGCGAGCGAACAGGGGCGAGCTCCTACGAGCAGTACTTC
NA	TRBJ1-4	TRBV27	TRBD1	CASSWTGRDEKLFF	TGTGCCAGCAGTTGGACAGGTCGGGATGAAAAACTGTTTTTT
NA	TRBJ2-5	TRBV19	TRBD2	CASSIFSGSKSETQYF	TGTGCCAGTAGTATTTTTAGCGGGAGTAAGTCGGAGACCCAGTACTTC
NA	TRBJ2-7	TRBV27	TRBD1	CASSPNRQGAISYEQYF	TGTGCCAGCAGTCCCAATCGACAGGGGGCGATTTCCTACGAGCAGTACTTC
NA	TRBJ2-3	TRBV4-1	TRBD2	CASSQPRGTSGRASDTQYF	TGCGCCAGCAGCCAACCTCGCGGGACTAGCGGGAGGGCCTCAGATACGCAGTATTTT
NA	TRBJ2-3	TRBV30	NA	CAWSVGEGDTQYF	TGTGCCTGGAGTGTGGGTGAGGGAGATACGCAGTATTTT
NA	TRBJ2-5	TRBV14	NA	CASSQEGRTSYQETQYF	TGTGCCAGCAGCCAAGAGGGGAGGACATCGTACCAAGAGACCCAGTACTTC
NA	TRBJ1-1	TRBV6-5	TRBD1	CASFGQGGFTEAFF	TGTGCCAGCTTCGGACAGGGGGGTTTCACTGAAGCTTTCTTT
NA	TRBJ2-2	TRBV12-5	NA	CASGWRTETNTGELFF	TGTGCTAGTGGTTGGAGGACAGAAACGAACACCGGGGAGCTGTTTTTT
NA	TRBJ2-7	TRBV5-1	NA	CASSLRGRGGEQYF	TGCGCCAGCAGCTTGAGAGGCAGGGGTGGAGAGCAGTACTTC
NA	TRBJ1-3	TRBV27	NA	CASSLSRAGDINTIYF	TGTGCCAGCAGTTTATCTCGGGCAGGGGATATAAACACCATATATTTT
NA	TRBJ2-5	TRBV11-2	NA	CASSLVPVRLETQYF	TGTGCCAGCAGCTTAGTCCCGGTACGATTGGAGACCCAGTACTTC
NA	TRBJ1-2	TRBV9	TRBD1	CASSVATSGTGVYGYTF	TGTGCCAGCAGCGTAGCTACCTCCGGGACAGGGGTCTATGGCTACACCTTC
NA	TRBJ1-3	TRBV5-1	TRBD1	CASSRQQGRPGNTIYF	TGCGCCAGCAGTCGACAACAGGGGAGGCCTGGAAACACCATATATTTT
NA	TRBJ2-1	TRBV18	NA	CASSLGAYNEQFF	TGTGCCAGCTCACTAGGGGCCTACAATGAGCAGTTCTTC
NA	TRBJ2-7	TRBV5-1	TRBD2	CASSGGSTNSGTYEQYF	TGCGCCAGCAGCGGGGGGAGTACTAATAGCGGGACCTACGAGCAGTACTTC
NA	TRBJ2-3	TRBV5-4	TRBD2	CASSLGRASDTQYF	TGTGCCAGCAGCCTCGGGAGGGCATCAGATACGCAGTATTTT
NA	TRBJ2-2	TRBV18	NA	CASSPATVPTGELFF	TGTGCCAGCTCACCCGCGACAGTACCCACCGGGGAGCTGTTTTTT
NA	TRBJ1-1	TRBV5-1	TRBD1	CASSAGQGLGTEAFF	TGCGCCAGCAGCGCCGGACAGGGGTTGGGCACTGAAGCTTTCTTT
NA	TRBJ2-5	TRBV4-2	NA	CASSLGERETQYF	TGTGCCAGCAGCCTCGGGGAGAGGGAGACCCAGTACTTC